These T cell receptor beta chains were read from a single sample in a study of technical replicates of blood from a handful of donors. Only in-frame clones appear in the TCRdb table, and some are missing; sequencing was by immunoSEQ multiplex PCR. The sample records roughly 90,000 clones, around 96% being singletons. Sequencing was done on a sample of T cells isolated from PBMCs. Every receptor here comes from a human donor in good health. The CDR3 runs from the conserved cysteine through the conserved F or W. A D gene is named only where the DNA matches it firmly. The listing skips clone size in some rows; elsewhere it reads once, few, many or a size class.

D gene: TRBD2
clone size: NA
J gene: TRBJ2-1
V gene: TRBV7-8
CDR3 protein: CASSTPGTSGRRSYNEQFF
CDR3 DNA: TGTGCCAGCAGCACTCCCGGGACTAGCGGGAGGCGCTCCTACAATGAGCAGTTCTTC

D gene: NA
clone size: NA
J gene: TRBJ2-7
V gene: TRBV7-2
CDR3 protein: CASSPSPGLLTYEQYF
CDR3 DNA: TGTGCCAGCAGCCCCTCCCCGGGACTGCTCACCTACGAGCAGTACTTC

D gene: NA
clone size: NA
J gene: TRBJ2-3
V gene: TRBV9
CDR3 protein: CASSVSGSTDTQYF
CDR3 DNA: TGTGCCAGCAGCGTAAGCGGAAGCACAGATACGCAGTATTTT

D gene: NA
clone size: NA
J gene: TRBJ1-4
V gene: TRBV6-1
CDR3 protein: CASSELRISEKLFF
CDR3 DNA: TGTGCCAGCAGTGAACTCAGGATCTCTGAAAAACTGTTTTTT

D gene: TRBD1
clone size: NA
J gene: TRBJ1-2
V gene: TRBV18
CDR3 protein: CASSPGQGSEGYTF
CDR3 DNA: TGTGCCAGCTCCCCGGGACAGGGAAGTGAAGGCTACACCTTC

D gene: NA
clone size: NA
J gene: TRBJ2-3
V gene: TRBV4-3
CDR3 protein: CASSFANVVGGASTDTQYF
CDR3 DNA: TGCGCCAGCAGCTTTGCGAATGTGGTCGGGGGAGCTAGCACAGATACGCAGTATTTT

D gene: TRBD2
clone size: NA
J gene: TRBJ2-3
V gene: TRBV4-1
CDR3 protein: CASSQVSLAVDTQYF
CDR3 DNA: TGCGCCAGCAGCCAAGTATCCCTAGCGGTAGATACGCAGTATTTT

D gene: TRBD1
clone size: NA
J gene: TRBJ1-2
V gene: TRBV6-6
CDR3 protein: CASSYSGDSSYGYTF
CDR3 DNA: TGTGCCAGCAGTTACTCGGGGGACAGCTCCTATGGCTACACCTTC

D gene: NA
clone size: NA
J gene: TRBJ2-7
V gene: TRBV7-2
CDR3 protein: CASSLLTGEQYF
CDR3 DNA: TGTGCCAGCAGCTTACTGACGGGCGAGCAGTACTTC

D gene: NA
clone size: NA
J gene: TRBJ2-7
V gene: TRBV5-1
CDR3 protein: CASSRTEYEQYF
CDR3 DNA: TGCGCCAGCAGCCGGACAGAATACGAGCAGTACTTC

D gene: NA
clone size: NA
J gene: TRBJ2-7
V gene: TRBV7-8
CDR3 protein: CASSLGPLSYEQYF
CDR3 DNA: TGTGCCAGCAGCTTAGGGCCGCTCTCCTACGAGCAGTACTTC

D gene: NA
clone size: NA
J gene: TRBJ2-1
V gene: TRBV4-2
CDR3 protein: CASSQNGQFF
CDR3 DNA: TGTGCCAGCAGCCAAAACGGGCAGTTCTTC

D gene: TRBD2
clone size: once
J gene: TRBJ2-3
V gene: TRBV6-5
CDR3 protein: CASSPTSGRSPQYF
CDR3 DNA: TGTGCCAGCAGCCCTACTAGCGGGAGATCGCCGCAGTATTTT